This record looks at one T cell receptor (beta chain) sequence and its context. Its target is unknown. The entry originates in a study of T cell responses to AZD1222 COVID-19 vaccine. The data were produced by immunoSEQ multiplex PCR, yet TCRdb's version contains in-frame clones alone and is incomplete. The data hold 90,000 to 150,000 clones, with more than 75% observed a single time. Study-level findings and limits: Among those given AZD1222, only five to seven were seropositive at baseline. CD4 TCRs linked to vaccination spanned spike, dominating at 160-218 and 743-854. Of spike-specific TCRs, nearly half reportedly target regions left unmutated in variants. Possibly, clonal diversity was underestimated; donors were largely white British and included more females.

The V and J ends lost 0 bases and 1 base respectively, with 18 bases between them. Germline assignment: CDR1 KGHSH and CDR2 LQKENI. The CDR3 spans 18 residues. The rearrangement links TRBV18 to TRBJ2-5; no clear D gene. The source material was peripheral blood, sampled on day 0 of AZD1222 vaccination. This receptor was taken from an adult in good health. The CDR3 DNA is TGTGCCAGCTCACCACCGGCCGTATTGCGCAGAAGCCAAGAGACCCAGTACTTC. It encodes CASSPPAVLRRSQETQYF. The full variable domain, rest sourced from reference TRBV18 and TRBJ2-5, is NAGVMQNPRHLVRRRGQEARLRCSPMKGHSHVYWYRQLPEEGLKFMVYLQKENIIDESGMPKERFSAEFPKEGPSILRIQQVVRGDSAAYFCASSPPAVLRRSQETQYFGPGTRLLVL.